The table lists the clone carrying this T cell receptor beta chain with a count of one. This CDR3 spans 13 amino acids. Germline assignment: CDR1 KGHSH and CDR2 LQKENI. With 3 bases removed from V and 4 bases from J, the gap between germline ends came to 7 bases. Source study methods: Reference gene primer amplification gave estimated nucleated cell counts. Clones were read by immunoSEQ multiplex PCR, and TCRdb kept only the in-frame ones, dropping some. The V and J calls and clone size were taken over from that table, and D and trimming were inferred from the DNA. The sample has 200,000 to 250,000 clones, about 85% seen once; the top ten hold approximately 12%. The sample originates from a study of blood T cell repertoires in COVID-19. Study background: Acute-phase and convalescent COVID-19 samples originated in the United States, Italy and Spain. In each case, the material was cDNA or gDNA derived from T cells, B-cell-depleted T cells, or PBMCs.

This TCR was sampled from a woman younger than 35 who had recovered from COVID-19. Sequenced material: peripheral blood. The chain employs TRBV18 and TRBJ1-5, with D maybe TRBD1 (5 bases). As DNA, the CDR3 is TGTGCCAGCTCACCCGGGGGGAATCAGCCCCAGCATTTT. This translates into CASSPGGNQPQHF. The full variable domain, completed using reference TRBV18 and TRBJ1-5, is NAGVMQNPRHLVRRRGQEARLRCSPMKGHSHVYWYRQLPEEGLKFMVYLQKENIIDESGMPKERFSAEFPKEGPSILRIQQVVRGDSAAYFCASSPGGNQPQHFGDGTRLSIL.